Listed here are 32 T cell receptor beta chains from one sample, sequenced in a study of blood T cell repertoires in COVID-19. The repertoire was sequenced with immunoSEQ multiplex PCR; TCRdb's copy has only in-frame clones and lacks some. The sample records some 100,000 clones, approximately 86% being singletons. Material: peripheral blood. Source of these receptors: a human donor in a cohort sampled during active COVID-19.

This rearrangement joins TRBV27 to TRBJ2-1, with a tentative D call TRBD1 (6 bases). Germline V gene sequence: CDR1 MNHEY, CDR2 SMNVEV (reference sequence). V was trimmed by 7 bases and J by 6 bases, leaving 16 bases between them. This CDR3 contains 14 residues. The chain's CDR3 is CASTSGAGVNEQFF. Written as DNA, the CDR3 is TGTGCCAGCACCTCAGGCGCAGGGGTCAATGAGCAGTTCTTC.

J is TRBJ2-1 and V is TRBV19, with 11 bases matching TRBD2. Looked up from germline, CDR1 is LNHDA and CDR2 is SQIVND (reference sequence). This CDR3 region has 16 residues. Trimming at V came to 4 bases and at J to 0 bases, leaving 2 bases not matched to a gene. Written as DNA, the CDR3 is TGTGCCAGTAGTAGACTAGCGGGGAGCTCCTACAATGAGCAGTTCTTC. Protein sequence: CASSRLAGSSYNEQFF.

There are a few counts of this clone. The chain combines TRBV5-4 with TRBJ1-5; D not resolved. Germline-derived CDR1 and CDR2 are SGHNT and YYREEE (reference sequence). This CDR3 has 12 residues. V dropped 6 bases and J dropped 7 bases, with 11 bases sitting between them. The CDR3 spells CASIAGRQPQHF. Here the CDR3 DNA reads TGTGCCAGCATCGCAGGTAGGCAGCCCCAGCATTTT. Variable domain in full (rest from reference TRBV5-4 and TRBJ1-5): ETGVTQSPTHLIKTRGQQVTLRCSSQSGHNTVSWYQQALGQGPQFIFQYYREEENGRGNFPPRFSGLQFPNYSSELNVNALELDDSALYLCASIAGRQPQHFGDGTRLSIL.

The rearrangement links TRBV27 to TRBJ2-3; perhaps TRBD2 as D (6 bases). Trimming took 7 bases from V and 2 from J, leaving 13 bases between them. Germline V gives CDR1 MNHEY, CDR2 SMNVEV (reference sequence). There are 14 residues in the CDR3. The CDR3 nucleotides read TGTGCCAGCAAGGTTTCGGGAGCCACAGATACGCAGTATTTT. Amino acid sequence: CASKVSGATDTQYF.

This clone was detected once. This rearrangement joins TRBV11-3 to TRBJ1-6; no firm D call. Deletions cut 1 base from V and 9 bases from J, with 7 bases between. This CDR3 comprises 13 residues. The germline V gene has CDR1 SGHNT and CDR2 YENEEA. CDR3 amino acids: CASSLGEGSPLHF. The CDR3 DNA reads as TGTGCCAGCAGCTTAGGGGAGGGTTCACCCCTCCACTTT.

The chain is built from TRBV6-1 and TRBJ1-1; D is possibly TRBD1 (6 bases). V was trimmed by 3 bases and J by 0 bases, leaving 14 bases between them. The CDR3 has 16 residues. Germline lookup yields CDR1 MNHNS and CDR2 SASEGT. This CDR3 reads CASSDNAGQLNTEAFF. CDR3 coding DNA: TGTGCCAGCAGTGATAATGCTGGACAGTTGAACACTGAAGCTTTCTTT.

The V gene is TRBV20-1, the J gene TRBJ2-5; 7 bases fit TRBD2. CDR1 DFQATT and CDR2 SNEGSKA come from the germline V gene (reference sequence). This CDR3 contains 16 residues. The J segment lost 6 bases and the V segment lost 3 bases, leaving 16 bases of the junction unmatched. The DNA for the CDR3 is TGCAGTGCTAGTTGGGGAATGACGGGGGGAGGACAGACCCAGTACTTC. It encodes CSASWGMTGGGQTQYF.

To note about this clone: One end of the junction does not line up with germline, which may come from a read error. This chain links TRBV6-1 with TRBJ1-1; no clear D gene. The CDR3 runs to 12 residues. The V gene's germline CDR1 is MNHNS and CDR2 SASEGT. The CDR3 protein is CASSEVLNPRSF. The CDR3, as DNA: TGTGCCAGCAGTGAAGTTCTTAATCCGCGGTCCTTT.

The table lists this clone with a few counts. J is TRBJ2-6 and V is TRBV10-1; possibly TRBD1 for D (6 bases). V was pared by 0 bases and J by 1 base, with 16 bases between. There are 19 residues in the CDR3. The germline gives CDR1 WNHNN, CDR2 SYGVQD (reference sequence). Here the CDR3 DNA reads TGCGCCAGCAGTGAGTCCCGACAGGTCTCCCGTTCTGGGGCCAACGTCCTGACTTTC. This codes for CASSESRQVSRSGANVLTF.

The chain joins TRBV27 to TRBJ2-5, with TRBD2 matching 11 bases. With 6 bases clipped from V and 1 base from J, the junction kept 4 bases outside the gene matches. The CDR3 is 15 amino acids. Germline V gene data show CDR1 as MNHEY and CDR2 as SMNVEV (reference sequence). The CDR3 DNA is TGTGCCAGCAGGGGACTAGCGGTCCGCCAAGAGACCCAGTACTTC. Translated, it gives CASRGLAVRQETQYF.

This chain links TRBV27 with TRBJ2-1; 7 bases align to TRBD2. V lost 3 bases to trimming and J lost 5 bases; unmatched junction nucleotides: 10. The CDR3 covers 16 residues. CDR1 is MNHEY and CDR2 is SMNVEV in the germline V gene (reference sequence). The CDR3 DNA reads TGTGCCAGCAGTTTCGGGAGCGGGAAACCCAACAATGAGCAGTTCTTC. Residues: CASSFGSGKPNNEQFF.

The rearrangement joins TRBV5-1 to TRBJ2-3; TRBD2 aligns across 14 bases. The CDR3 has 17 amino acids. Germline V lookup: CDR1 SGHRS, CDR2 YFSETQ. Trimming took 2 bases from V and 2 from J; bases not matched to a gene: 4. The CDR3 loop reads CASSLRLAGGITDTQYF. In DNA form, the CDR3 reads TGCGCCAGCAGCTTACGACTAGCGGGAGGGATCACAGATACGCAGTATTTT. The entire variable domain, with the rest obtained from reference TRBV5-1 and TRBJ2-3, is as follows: KAGVTQTPRYLIKTRGQQVTLSCSPISGHRSVSWYQQTPGQGLQFLFEYFSETQRNKGNFPGRFSGRQFSNSRSEMNVSTLELGDSALYLCASSLRLAGGITDTQYFGPGTRLTVL.

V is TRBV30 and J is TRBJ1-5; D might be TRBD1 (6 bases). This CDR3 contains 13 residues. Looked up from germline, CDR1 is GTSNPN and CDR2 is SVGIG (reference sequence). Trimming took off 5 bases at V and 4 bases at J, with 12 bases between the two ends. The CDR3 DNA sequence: TGTGCCTGGGGGGAGCAGGGGAATCAGCCCCAGCATTTT. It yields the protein CAWGEQGNQPQHF. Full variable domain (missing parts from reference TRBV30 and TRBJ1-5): SQTIHQWPATLVQPVGSPLSLECTVEGTSNPNLYWYRQAAGRGLQLLFYSVGIGQISSEVPQNLSASRPQDRQFILSSKKLLLSDSGFYLCAWGEQGNQPQHFGDGTRLSIL.

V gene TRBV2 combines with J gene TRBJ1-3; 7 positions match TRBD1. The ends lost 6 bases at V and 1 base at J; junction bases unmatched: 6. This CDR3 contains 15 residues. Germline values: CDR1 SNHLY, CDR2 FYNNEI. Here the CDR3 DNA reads TGTGCCAGCAGGGCGACAGGGACTTCTGGAAACACCATATATTTT. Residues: CASRATGTSGNTIYF. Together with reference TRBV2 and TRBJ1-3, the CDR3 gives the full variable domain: EPEVTQTPSHQVTQMGQEVILRCVPISNHLYFYWYRQILGQKVEFLVSFYNNEISEKSEIFDDQFSVERPDGSNFTLKIRSTKLEDSAMYFCASRATGTSGNTIYFGEGSWLTVV.

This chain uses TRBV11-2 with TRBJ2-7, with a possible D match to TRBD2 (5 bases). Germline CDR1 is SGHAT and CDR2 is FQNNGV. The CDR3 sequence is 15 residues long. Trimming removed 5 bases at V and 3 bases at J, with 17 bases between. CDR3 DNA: TGTGCCAGCAGCCAATCCAGTGGAGGCGGCTACGAGCAGTACTTC. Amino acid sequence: CASSQSSGGGYEQYF.

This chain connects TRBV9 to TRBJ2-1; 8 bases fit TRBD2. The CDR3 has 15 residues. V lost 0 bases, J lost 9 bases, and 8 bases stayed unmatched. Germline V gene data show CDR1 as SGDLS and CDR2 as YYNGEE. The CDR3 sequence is CASSVERTSRAEQFF. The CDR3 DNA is TGTGCCAGCAGCGTAGAAAGGACTAGCCGGGCTGAGCAGTTCTTC. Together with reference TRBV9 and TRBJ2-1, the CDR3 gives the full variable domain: DSGVTQTPKHLITATGQRVTLRCSPRSGDLSVYWYQQSLDQGLQFLIQYYNGEERAKGNILERFSAQQFPDLHSELNLSSLELGDSALYFCASSVERTSRAEQFFGPGTRLTVL.

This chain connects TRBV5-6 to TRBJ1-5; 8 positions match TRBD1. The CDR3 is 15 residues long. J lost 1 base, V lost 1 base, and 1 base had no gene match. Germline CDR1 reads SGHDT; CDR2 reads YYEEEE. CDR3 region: CASSLRQGSNQPQHF. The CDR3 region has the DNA TGTGCCAGCAGCTTGAGACAGGGGAGCAATCAGCCCCAGCATTTT. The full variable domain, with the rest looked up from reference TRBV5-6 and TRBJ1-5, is DAGVTQSPTHLIKTRGQQVTLRCSPKSGHDTVSWYQQALGQGPQFIFQYYEEEERQRGNFPDRFSGHQFPNYSSELNVNALLLGDSALYLCASSLRQGSNQPQHFGDGTRLSIL.

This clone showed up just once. The CDR3 is CASSSPGAGGLDGYTF. The CDR3 region has the DNA TGTGCCAGCAGCAGCCCGGGGGCAGGGGGTTTGGATGGCTACACCTTC. This chain joins TRBV5-4 and TRBJ1-2, with 7 bases identical to TRBD1. Losses at the gene ends were 4 bases for V and 6 bases for J; bases not matched to a gene: 15. CDR1 and CDR2 (germline): SGHNT, YYREEE (reference sequence). The CDR3 is 16 amino acids. The variable domain in full, with the rest retrieved from reference TRBV5-4 and TRBJ1-2, is ETGVTQSPTHLIKTRGQQVTLRCSSQSGHNTVSWYQQALGQGPQFIFQYYREEENGRGNFPPRFSGLQFPNYSSELNVNALELDDSALYLCASSSPGAGGLDGYTFGSGTRLTVV.

For the CDR3, the DNA is TGTGCCAGCAGCCAACGCCCCGGGACAGATGCTTTCTTT. Translation gives CASSQRPGTDAFF. The rearrangement joins TRBV13 to TRBJ1-1; 7 bases are shared with TRBD1. Germline CDR1 and CDR2: PRHDT and FYEKMQ (reference sequence). The CDR3 runs to 13 residues. Trimming removed 5 bases from V and 11 bases from J; junction bases left unmatched: 11.

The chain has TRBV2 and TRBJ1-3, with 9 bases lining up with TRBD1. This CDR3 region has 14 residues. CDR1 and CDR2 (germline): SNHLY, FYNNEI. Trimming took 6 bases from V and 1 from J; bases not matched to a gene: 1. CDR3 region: CASRDRGSGNTIYF. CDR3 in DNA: TGTGCCAGCAGGGACAGGGGTTCTGGAAACACCATATATTTT.

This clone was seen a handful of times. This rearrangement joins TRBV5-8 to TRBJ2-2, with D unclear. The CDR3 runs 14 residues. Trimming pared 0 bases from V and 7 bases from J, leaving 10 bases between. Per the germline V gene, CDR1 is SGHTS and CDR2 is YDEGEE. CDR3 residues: CASSLETTIGELFF. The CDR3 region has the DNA TGTGCCAGCAGCTTGGAGACGACAATCGGGGAGCTGTTTTTT. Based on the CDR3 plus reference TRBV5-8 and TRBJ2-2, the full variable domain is EAGVTQSPTHLIKTRGQQATLRCSPISGHTSVYWYQQALGLGLQFLLWYDEGEERNRGNFPPRFSGRQFPNYSSELNVNALELEDSALYLCASSLETTIGELFFGEGSRLTVL.

The CDR3 coding sequence is TGTGCCAGCAGTCGGACAGCCGTCCCCGAGCAGTACTTC. Protein: CASSRTAVPEQYF. The chain couples TRBV12-3 or TRBV12-4 to TRBJ2-7, with D perhaps TRBD1 (6 bases). V was trimmed by 5 bases and J by 6 bases, leaving 14 bases between them. CDR3 size: 13 residues.

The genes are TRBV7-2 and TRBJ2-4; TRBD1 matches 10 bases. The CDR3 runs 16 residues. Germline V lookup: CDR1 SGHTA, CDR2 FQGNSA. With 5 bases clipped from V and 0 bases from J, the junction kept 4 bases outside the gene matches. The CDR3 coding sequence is TGTGCCAGCAGCCCGGGACAGGGGATAGCCAAAAACATTCAGTACTTC. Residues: CASSPGQGIAKNIQYF.

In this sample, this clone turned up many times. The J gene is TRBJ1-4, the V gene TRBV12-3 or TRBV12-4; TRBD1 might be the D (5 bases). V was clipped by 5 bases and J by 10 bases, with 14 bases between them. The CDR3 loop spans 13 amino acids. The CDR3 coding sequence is TGTGCCAGCAGTACACGGGGGGGTGGAAAACTGTTTTTT. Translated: CASSTRGGGKLFF.

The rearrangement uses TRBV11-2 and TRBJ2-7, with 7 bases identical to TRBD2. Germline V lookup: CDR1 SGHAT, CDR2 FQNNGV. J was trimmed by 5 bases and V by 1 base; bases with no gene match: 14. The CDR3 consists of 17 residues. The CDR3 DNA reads TGTGCCAGCAGCTTAGTTGGGAGGGCCACCACCGATAACGAGCAGTACTTC. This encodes CASSLVGRATTDNEQYF.

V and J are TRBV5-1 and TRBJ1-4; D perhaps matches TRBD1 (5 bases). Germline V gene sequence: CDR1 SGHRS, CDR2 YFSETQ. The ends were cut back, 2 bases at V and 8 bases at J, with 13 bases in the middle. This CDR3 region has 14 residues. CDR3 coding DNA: TGCGCCAGCAGCTTTCGGGGGAGTGGGGAAAAACTGTTTTTT. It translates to CASSFRGSGEKLFF.

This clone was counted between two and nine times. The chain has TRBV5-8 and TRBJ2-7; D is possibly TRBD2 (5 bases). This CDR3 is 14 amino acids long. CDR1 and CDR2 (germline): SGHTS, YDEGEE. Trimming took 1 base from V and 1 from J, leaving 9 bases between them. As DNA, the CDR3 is TGTGCCAGCAGCTTGACTAGAGGGTCCTACGAGCAGTACTTC. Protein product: CASSLTRGSYEQYF.

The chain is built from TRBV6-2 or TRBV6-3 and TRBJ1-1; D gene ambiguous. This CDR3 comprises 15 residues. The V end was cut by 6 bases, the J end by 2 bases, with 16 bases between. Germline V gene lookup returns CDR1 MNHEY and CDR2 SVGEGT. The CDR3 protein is CASSPTWPLNTEAFF. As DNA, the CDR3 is TGTGCCAGCAGCCCTACATGGCCGTTAAACACTGAAGCTTTCTTT.

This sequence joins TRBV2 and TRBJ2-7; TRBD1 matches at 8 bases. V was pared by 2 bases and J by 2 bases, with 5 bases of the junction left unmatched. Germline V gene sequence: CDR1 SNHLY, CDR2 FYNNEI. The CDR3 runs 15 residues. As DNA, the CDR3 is TGTGCCAGCAGTGAAAGGCAGGGGGCCCCCTACGAGCAGTACTTC. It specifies CASSERQGAPYEQYF.

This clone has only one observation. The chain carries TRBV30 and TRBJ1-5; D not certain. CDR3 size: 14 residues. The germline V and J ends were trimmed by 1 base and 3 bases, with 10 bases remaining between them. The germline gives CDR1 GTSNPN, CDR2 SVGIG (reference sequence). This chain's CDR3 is CAWSAGRYNQPQHF. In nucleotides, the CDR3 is TGTGCCTGGAGTGCTGGCAGGTACAATCAGCCCCAGCATTTT.

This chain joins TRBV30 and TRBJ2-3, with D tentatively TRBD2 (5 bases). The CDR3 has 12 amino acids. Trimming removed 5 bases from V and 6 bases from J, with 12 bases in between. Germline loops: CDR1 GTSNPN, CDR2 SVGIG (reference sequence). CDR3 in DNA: TGTGCCTGGGACCTTCTAGCTGATACGCAGTATTTT. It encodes CAWDLLADTQYF. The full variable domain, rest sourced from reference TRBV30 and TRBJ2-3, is SQTIHQWPATLVQPVGSPLSLECTVEGTSNPNLYWYRQAAGRGLQLLFYSVGIGQISSEVPQNLSASRPQDRQFILSSKKLLLSDSGFYLCAWDLLADTQYFGPGTRLTVL.

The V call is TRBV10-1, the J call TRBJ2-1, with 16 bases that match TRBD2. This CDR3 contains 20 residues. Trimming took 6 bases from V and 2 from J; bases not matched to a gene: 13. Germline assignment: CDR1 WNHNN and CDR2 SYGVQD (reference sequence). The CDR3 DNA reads TGCGCCAGCAGCTCTAACCGAGGGACTAGCGGGAGGGCCGCCTACAATGAGCAGTTCTTC. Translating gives CASSSNRGTSGRAAYNEQFF.